Included here is one T cell receptor (beta chain) sequence, with context. This record belongs to a study of blood T cell repertoires in COVID-19. About the study: Material from acute and convalescent COVID-19 was sourced from the United States, Italy and Spain. Nucleic acid was either cDNA or gDNA, and it came from T cells, B-cell-depleted T cells, or PBMCs.

As processed by the authors: Quantification of nucleated cells was approximated via reference gene primer amplification. Profiled with immunoSEQ multiplex PCR; TCRdb holds only in-frame clones, not every one. V and J calls and clone size are given by that table; D and trimming were obtained from the DNA. This table has about 73,000 clones, roughly 84% appearing once. The specimen was peripheral blood. This TCR was recovered from a woman in her fifties or sixties with acute or convalescent COVID-19.

CDR3 residues: CTSSQGVSEDEQYF. CDR3 in DNA: TGCACCAGCAGCCAAGGGGTAAGCGAGGACGAGCAGTACTTC. The V and J genes are TRBV1 and TRBJ2-7; the table's TRBD2 call for D was not verified on the DNA. TRBV1 is a pseudogene. The CDR3 loop spans 14 amino acids.